This T cell receptor beta chain was identified in a study of cytomegalovirus exposure and HLA in healthy donors. Study overall: It was reported in a later analysis that the approximately 120 validation repertoires used the same platform as the roughly 700 first-cohort repertoires.

Libraries were prepared by immunoSEQ multiplex PCR; TCRdb keeps only in-frame clonotypes and omits some of them. Found here are about 130,000 clones, nearly 90% of them singletons; the top ten hold around 3.3%. General observations from the study: Cytomegalovirus-associated TCR beta chains were listed, numbering around 150. According to a subsequent analysis, TCR clusters from the first cohort were inclined to appear together in the 90 to 150 validation repertoires.

The study drew the donors from its 120-subject validation cohort, separate from the roughly 700-subject first cohort. On this clone: Its antigen is still unknown.

The clonotype originates from a man aged 25 to 40 in good health and CMV-seronegative. Sequencing was carried out using PBMCs.

CDR3 sequence: CASSLAEVRTVQFF. The CDR3 DNA sequence: TGTGCCAGCAGCTTGGCGGAGGTGAGGACAGTCCAGTTCTTC. The chain joins TRBV5-4 to TRBJ2-1; TRBD1 might be the D (6 bases). The V gene lost 0 bases and the J gene lost 13 bases, with 17 bases spanning the gap. Looked up from germline, CDR1 is SGHNT and CDR2 is YYREEE (reference sequence). CDR3 length equals 14 residues.